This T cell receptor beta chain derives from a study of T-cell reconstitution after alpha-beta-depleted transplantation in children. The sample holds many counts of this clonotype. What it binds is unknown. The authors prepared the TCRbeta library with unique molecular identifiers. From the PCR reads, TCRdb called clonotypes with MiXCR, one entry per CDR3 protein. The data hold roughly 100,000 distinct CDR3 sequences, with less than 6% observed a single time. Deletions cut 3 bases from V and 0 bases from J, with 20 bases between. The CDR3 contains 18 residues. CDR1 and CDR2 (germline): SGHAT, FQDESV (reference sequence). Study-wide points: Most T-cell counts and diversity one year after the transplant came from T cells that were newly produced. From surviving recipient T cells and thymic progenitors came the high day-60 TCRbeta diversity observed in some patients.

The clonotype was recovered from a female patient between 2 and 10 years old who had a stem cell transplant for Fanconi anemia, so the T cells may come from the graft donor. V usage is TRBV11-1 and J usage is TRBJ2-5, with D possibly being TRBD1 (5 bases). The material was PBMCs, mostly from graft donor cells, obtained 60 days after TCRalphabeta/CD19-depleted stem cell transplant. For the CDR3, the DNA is TGTGCCAGCAGCTTGGCAAGTGGACACCTCCTTTACCAAGAGACCCAGTACTTC. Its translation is CASSLASGHLLYQETQYF.